The rows below give T cell receptor beta chains drawn from one sample of a study of blood T cell repertoires in COVID-19. Using immunoSEQ multiplex PCR, the repertoire was profiled, and TCRdb retains in-frame clones only, with some absent. The sample shows 150,000 to 200,000 clones, over 85% of them seen only once. The sample taken for sequencing was peripheral blood. These receptor sequences come from a woman aged 60-75 years with COVID-19, enrolled during active disease. Each CDR3 is given with its conserved first and last residue. The D gene is left open where the match is weak. Where a row states a size, it is once, few, many or the class of an expanded clone; other rows omit it.

TRBJ1-1,NA,NA,TRBV19,TGTGCCAGTAAGGACTGGAACACTGAAGCTTTCTTT,CASKDWNTEAFF
TRBJ2-1,NA,TRBD2,TRBV12-3/TRBV12-4,TGTGCCAGCAGTTGGGGTCGGGGGGATGAGCAGTTCTTC,CASSWGRGDEQFF
TRBJ1-3,NA,NA,TRBV20-1,TGCAGTGGTCAGTCGGGAAACACCATATATTTT,CSGQSGNTIYF
TRBJ2-1,NA,NA,TRBV9,TGTGCCAGCAGCGTAAACCGAGTGGCAGGGTACAATGAGCAGTTCTTC,CASSVNRVAGYNEQFF
TRBJ1-1,NA,TRBD1,TRBV19,TGTGCCAGTAGCAGCACAGGGGACACTGAAGCTTTCTTT,CASSSTGDTEAFF
TRBJ2-7,NA,NA,TRBV7-8,TGTGCCAGCAGCTTAGCAACAGGGAACGGCGAGCAGTACTTC,CASSLATGNGEQYF
TRBJ2-3,NA,TRBD2,TRBV15,TGTGCCACCAGCAGGAAAGCGGTGGAGGGACTAGCAGCAGATACGCAGTATTTT,CATSRKAVEGLAADTQYF
TRBJ1-6,NA,NA,TRBV5-6,TGTGCCAGCAGCCTTCGTTCCTATAATTCACCCCTCCACTTT,CASSLRSYNSPLHF
TRBJ1-2,NA,NA,TRBV10-3,TGTGCCATCAGATCTTGGGGGCTCCACTATGGCTACACCTTC,CAIRSWGLHYGYTF
TRBJ2-5,NA,TRBD2,TRBV6-2/TRBV6-3,TGTGCCAGCAGTTACTCGAGGACTAGCGGGGGTGGAGAGACCCAGTACTTC,CASSYSRTSGGGETQYF
TRBJ2-5,NA,NA,TRBV6-6,TGTGCCAGCAGTTACGGGCAGGGCGTCCAAGAGACCCAGTACTTC,CASSYGQGVQETQYF
TRBJ1-2,NA,TRBD1,TRBV19,TGTGCCAGTAGGGCCGACAGGGACTCCGGCTACACCTTC,CASRADRDSGYTF
TRBJ1-2,NA,TRBD1,TRBV14,TGTGCCAGCAGCCAACTTACAGGGGAAGGGGGCTACACCTTC,CASSQLTGEGGYTF
TRBJ1-1,once,NA,TRBV7-2,TGTGCCAGCAGCACGTGGCAGGCTATTTTTGCTTTCTTT,CASSTWQAIFAFF
TRBJ2-2,NA,NA,TRBV4-1,TGCGCCAGCAGCCAAGAAGGCAGGGCCATCCTTGGGGAGCTGTTTTTT,CASSQEGRAILGELFF
TRBJ2-2,NA,TRBD1,TRBV10-3,TGTGCCATCAGTGACGGGGGGACAGGGAGGTTCACCGGGGAGCTGTTTTTT,CAISDGGTGRFTGELFF
TRBJ1-5,once,NA,TRBV2,TGTGCCAGCAGTGAAGATAGGAGAAGCAATCAGCCCCAGCATTTT,CASSEDRRSNQPQHF
TRBJ1-1,NA,TRBD1,TRBV19,TGTGCCAGTAGTAACGGACAGGCCCAAGACGACACTGAAGCTTTCTTT,CASSNGQAQDDTEAFF
TRBJ1-3,NA,NA,TRBV19,TGTGCCAGTAGTATACGCCGGGGACAAAACACCATATATTTT,CASSIRRGQNTIYF
TRBJ1-5,NA,TRBD1,TRBV6-5,TGTGCCAGCAGAGAGACAGGGCGCAATCAGCCCCAGCATTTT,CASRETGRNQPQHF
TRBJ1-3,NA,NA,TRBV10-3,TGTGCCATCTTAGCAGACTCTGGAAACACCATATATTTT,CAILADSGNTIYF
TRBJ2-6,NA,NA,TRBV5-1,TGCGCCAGCAGCTTGCAGGGCCCCGGGGCCAACGTCCTGACTTTC,CASSLQGPGANVLTF
TRBJ1-1,NA,NA,TRBV20-1,TGCAGTGCTCCAGACAGGACTGAAGCTTTCTTT,CSAPDRTEAFF
TRBJ1-2,NA,NA,TRBV10-3,TGTGCCATCGGAAGCCTGCAGGGGTATGGCTACACCTTC,CAIGSLQGYGYTF
TRBJ1-5,NA,NA,TRBV5-8,TGTGCCAGCAGCTTGAGAGGTCAGCCCCAGCATTTT,CASSLRGQPQHF
TRBJ1-6,NA,NA,TRBV6-5,TGTGCCAGCTTTGGGGGCCGCTCGTATTCACCCCTCCACTTT,CASFGGRSYSPLHF
TRBJ1-1,NA,NA,TRBV5-6,TGTGCCAGCAGCCTGCAACCCATTAGAGGGCTGGCTGAAGCTTTCTTT,CASSLQPIRGLAEAFF
TRBJ2-2,once,NA,TRBV5-4,TGTGCCAGCAGCCCGCCCCAGGGGAACGGCGGGGAGCTGTTTTTT,CASSPPQGNGGELFF
TRBJ2-7,few,NA,TRBV7-9,TGTGCCAGCAGCTTGCCGACAGGATTTAGCGAGCAGTACTTC,CASSLPTGFSEQYF